This paragraph covers one TCR beta chain sequence. The CDR3 is 14 residues long. V was shortened by 4 bases and J by 1 base, with 9 bases between the two germline ends. In germline, CDR1 is SGDLS, CDR2 YYNGEE. The data were taken from a study of blood T cell repertoires in COVID-19. Study background: The United States, Italy and Spain provided the acute and convalescent COVID-19 samples. T cells, B-cell-depleted T cells, or PBMCs supplied cDNA or gDNA.

Authors' processing steps: Scientists estimated how many nucleated cells there were by amplifying reference gene primers. Produced via immunoSEQ multiplex PCR; TCRdb's table is partial and in-frame only. That table supplies the V and J calls and clone size; D and trimming were determined from the DNA. Here the sample spans approximately 150,000 clones, approximately 82% being singletons. Membership in each cohort depended on participant-reported clinical history. J is TRBJ1-5 and V is TRBV9; D gene uncertain. What was sequenced was PBMCs or T cells enriched from blood (not recorded which). The sequence was collected from a man aged 50-59 years who had recovered from COVID-19. CDR3 DNA: TGTGCCAGCAGCCCCTACGGGAGCAATCAGCCCCAGCATTTT. It translates to CASSPYGSNQPQHF.